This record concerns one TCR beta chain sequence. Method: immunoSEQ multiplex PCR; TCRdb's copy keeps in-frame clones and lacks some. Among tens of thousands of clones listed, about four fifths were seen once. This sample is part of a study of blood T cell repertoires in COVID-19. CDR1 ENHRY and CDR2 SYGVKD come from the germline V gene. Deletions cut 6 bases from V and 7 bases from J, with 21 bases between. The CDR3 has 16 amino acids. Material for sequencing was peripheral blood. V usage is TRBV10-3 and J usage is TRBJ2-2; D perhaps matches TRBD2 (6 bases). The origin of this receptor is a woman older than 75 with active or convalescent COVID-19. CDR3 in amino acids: CAIRRDLGGNHGELFF. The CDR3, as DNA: TGTGCCATCAGACGAGATCTGGGAGGCAATCACGGGGAGCTGTTTTTT.